This T cell receptor (beta chain) emerged from a study of T cell changes during pregnancy in multiple sclerosis. This CDR3 is 14 amino acids long. Trimming at V came to 3 bases and at J to 15 bases, leaving 9 bases not matched to a gene. Germline V CDR1 and CDR2: SGHNT, YENEEA. Assay: immunoSEQ multiplex PCR; the TCRdb copy retains only in-frame clones and omits some. The sample yields tens of thousands of clones, about 91% seen once. This material consisted of peripheral blood, taken before pregnancy. The source of this sequence is a female donor with multiple sclerosis, enrolled in a pregnancy study. The chain carries TRBV11-3 and TRBJ2-6, with TRBD1 identical over 9 bases. CDR3 nucleotides: TGTGCCAGCAGCTTCGAGGGACAGGGAGGAGCCCTGACTTTC. Amino acid sequence: CASSFEGQGGALTF.